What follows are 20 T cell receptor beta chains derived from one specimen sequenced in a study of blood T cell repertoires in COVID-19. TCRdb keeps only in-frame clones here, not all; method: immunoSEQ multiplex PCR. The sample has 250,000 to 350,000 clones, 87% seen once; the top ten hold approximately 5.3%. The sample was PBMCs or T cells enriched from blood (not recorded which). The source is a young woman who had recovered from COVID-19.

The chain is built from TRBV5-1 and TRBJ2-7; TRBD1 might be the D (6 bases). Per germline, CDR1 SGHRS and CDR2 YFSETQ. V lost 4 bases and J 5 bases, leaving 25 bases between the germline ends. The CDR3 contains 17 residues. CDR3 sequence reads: CASSPVPVGQGNDEQYF. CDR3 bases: TGCGCCAGCAGCCCAGTACCGGTGGGGCAGGGGAACGACGAGCAGTACTTC.

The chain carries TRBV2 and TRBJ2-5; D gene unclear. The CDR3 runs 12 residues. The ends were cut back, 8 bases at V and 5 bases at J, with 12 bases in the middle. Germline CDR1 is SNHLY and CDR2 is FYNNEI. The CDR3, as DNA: TGTGCCAGCGGTGGATTTGAGGAGACCCAGTACTTC. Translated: CASGGFEETQYF.

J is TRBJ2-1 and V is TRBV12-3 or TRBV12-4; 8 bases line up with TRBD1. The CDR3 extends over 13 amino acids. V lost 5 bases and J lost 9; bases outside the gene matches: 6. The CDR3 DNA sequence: TGTGCCAGCAGTCGCAACAGGGGGAGTGAGCAGTTCTTC. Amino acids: CASSRNRGSEQFF.

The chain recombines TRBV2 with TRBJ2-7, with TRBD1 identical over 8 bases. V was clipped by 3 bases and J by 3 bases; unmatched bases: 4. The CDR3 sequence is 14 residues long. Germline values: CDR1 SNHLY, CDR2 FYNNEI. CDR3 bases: TGTGCCAGCAGTGATCGCACAGGGGGCTACGAGCAGTACTTC. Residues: CASSDRTGGYEQYF.

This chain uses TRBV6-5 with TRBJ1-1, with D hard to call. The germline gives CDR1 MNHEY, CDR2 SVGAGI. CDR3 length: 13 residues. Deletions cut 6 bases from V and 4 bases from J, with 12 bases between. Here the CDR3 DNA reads TGTGCCAGCAGCACTGGCGAGCGCACTGAAGCTTTCTTT. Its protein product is CASSTGERTEAFF.

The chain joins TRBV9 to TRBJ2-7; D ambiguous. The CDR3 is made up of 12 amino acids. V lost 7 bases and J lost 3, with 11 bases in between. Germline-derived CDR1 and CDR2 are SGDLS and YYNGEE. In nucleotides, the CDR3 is TGTGCCAGCGGTCCCACACGCTACGAGCAGTACTTC. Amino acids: CASGPTRYEQYF.

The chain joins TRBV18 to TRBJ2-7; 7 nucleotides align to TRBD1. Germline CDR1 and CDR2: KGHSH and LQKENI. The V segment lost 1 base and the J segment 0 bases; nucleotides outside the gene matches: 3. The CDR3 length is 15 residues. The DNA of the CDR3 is TGTGCCAGCTCACCACGGGACAGTTTCTCCTACGAGCAGTACTTC. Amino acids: CASSPRDSFSYEQYF.

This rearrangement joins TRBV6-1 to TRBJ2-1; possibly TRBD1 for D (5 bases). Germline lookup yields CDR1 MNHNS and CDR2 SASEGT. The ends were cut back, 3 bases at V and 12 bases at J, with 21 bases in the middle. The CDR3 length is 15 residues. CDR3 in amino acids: CASSDYRQTRPGQFF. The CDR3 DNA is TGTGCCAGCAGTGATTATCGACAGACTCGCCCTGGGCAGTTCTTC.

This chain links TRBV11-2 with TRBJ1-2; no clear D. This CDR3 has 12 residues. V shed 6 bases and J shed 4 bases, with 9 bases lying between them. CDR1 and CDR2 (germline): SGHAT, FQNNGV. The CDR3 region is CASSIFSYGYTF. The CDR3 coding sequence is TGTGCCAGCAGTATTTTCAGCTATGGCTACACCTTC.

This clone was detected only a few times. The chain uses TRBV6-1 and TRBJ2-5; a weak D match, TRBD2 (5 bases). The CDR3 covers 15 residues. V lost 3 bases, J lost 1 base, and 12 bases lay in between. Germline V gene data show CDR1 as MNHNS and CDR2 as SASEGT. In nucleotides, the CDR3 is TGTGCCAGCAGTGACCTAGGGAGTATCCAAGAGACCCAGTACTTC. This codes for CASSDLGSIQETQYF.

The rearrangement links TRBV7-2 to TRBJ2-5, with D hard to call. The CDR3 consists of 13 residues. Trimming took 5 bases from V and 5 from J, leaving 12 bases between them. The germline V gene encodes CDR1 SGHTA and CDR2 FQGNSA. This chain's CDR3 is CASSPVFAETQYF. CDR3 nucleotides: TGTGCCAGCAGCCCCGTTTTCGCGGAGACCCAGTACTTC.

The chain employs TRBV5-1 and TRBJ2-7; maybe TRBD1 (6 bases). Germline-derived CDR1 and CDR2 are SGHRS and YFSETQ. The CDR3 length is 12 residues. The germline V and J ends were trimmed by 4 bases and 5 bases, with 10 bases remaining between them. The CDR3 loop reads CASSIRGDEQYF. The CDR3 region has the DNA TGCGCCAGCAGCATCAGGGGTGACGAGCAGTACTTC.

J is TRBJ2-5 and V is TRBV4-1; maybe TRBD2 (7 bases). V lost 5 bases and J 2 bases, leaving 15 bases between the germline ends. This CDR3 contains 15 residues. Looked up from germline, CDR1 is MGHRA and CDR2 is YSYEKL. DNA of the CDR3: TGCGCCAGCAGCAGGGGGGGGTTGGGTCAAGAGACCCAGTACTTC. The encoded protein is CASSRGGLGQETQYF.

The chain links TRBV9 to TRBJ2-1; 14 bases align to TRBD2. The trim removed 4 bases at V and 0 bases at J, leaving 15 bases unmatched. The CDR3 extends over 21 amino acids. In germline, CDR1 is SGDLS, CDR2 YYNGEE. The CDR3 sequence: CASSPPGWGLAGANSYNEQFF. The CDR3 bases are TGTGCCAGCAGCCCGCCGGGTTGGGGACTAGCGGGGGCGAACTCCTACAATGAGCAGTTCTTC.

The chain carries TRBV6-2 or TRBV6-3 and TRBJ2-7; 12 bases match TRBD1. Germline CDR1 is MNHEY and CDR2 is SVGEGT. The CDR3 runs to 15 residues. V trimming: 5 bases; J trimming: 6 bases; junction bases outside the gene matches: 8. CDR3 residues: CASSRPGQGAIEQYF. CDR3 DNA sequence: TGTGCCAGCAGTCGCCCGGGACAGGGGGCTATCGAGCAGTACTTC.

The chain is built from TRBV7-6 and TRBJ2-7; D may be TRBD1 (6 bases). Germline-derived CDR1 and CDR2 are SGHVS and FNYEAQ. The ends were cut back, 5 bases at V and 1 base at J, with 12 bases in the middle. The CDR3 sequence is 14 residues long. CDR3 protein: CASSRGGASYEQYF. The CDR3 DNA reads TGTGCCAGCAGCCGAGGGGGTGCGTCCTACGAGCAGTACTTC.

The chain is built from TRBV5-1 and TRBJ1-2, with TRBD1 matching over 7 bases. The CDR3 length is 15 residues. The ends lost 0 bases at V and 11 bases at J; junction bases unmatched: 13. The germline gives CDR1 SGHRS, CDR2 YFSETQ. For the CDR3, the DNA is TGCGCCAGCAGCTTGGCCCCTGACAGGGTAGCTCATTACACCTTC. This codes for CASSLAPDRVAHYTF.

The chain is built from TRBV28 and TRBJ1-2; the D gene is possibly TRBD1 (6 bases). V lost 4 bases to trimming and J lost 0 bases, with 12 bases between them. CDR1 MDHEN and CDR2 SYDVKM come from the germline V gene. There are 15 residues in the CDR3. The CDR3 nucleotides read TGTGCCAGCAGTTCATGGACAGAGTCTAACTATGGCTACACCTTC. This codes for CASSSWTESNYGYTF.

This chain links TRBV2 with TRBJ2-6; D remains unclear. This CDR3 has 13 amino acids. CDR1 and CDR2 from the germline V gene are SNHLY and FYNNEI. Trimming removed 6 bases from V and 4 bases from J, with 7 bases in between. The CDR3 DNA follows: TGTGCCAGCAGGAACCTAGGGGCCAACGTCCTGACTTTC. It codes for CASRNLGANVLTF.

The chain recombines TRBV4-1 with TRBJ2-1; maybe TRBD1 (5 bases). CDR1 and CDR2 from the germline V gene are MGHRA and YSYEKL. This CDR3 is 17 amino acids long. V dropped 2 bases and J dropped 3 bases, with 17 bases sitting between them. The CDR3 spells CASSQKFKGQVYNEQFF. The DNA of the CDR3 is TGCGCCAGCAGCCAAAAGTTTAAGGGGCAGGTCTACAATGAGCAGTTCTTC.